This T cell receptor beta chain was sequenced in a study of Graves' ophthalmopathy and Graves' hyperthyroidism. A duration under 3 months, NOSPECS ≥4, CAS ≥3 and moderate-to-severe activity characterized the donors with ophthalmopathy. RNA transcripts yielded amplified TCR beta CDR3 regions. Investigators did first-round RT-PCR with HTBI primers, then second-round multiplex PCR. Each CDR3 protein is one row after TCRdb ran MiXCR on the multiplex PCR reads. This table has about 740,000 distinct CDR3 sequences, 40% appearing once. CDR3 length equals 13 residues. From germline, CDR1 is WSHSY and CDR2 SAAADI. Concerning this clonotype: The junction and the germline gene differ at one end; a read error may be behind it.

The sequenced sample was peripheral blood. The receptor was derived from an adult man with Graves' ophthalmopathy. The chain combines TRBV10-2 with TRBJ1-5; D gene ambiguous. The CDR3 is CASSSRVYQPQHF. In DNA, the CDR3 is TGTGCCAGCAGTTCTAGGGTTTATCAGCCCCAGCATTTT.